Below, one T cell receptor beta chain is given with its context. The sample comes from a study of blood T cell repertoires in COVID-19. Study information: Material from acute and convalescent COVID-19 was sourced from the United States, Italy and Spain.

The CDR3 runs to 16 residues. The V and J ends lost 3 bases and 6 bases, in that order; junction bases with no gene match: 10. Germline CDR1 SGDLS, CDR2 YYNGEE. Assay: immunoSEQ multiplex PCR; the TCRdb copy retains only in-frame clones and omits some. The table includes about 300,000 clones, approximately 89% detected once. This chain joins TRBV9 and TRBJ1-5; 9 bases line up with TRBD1. The receptor's source is a woman aged 25 to 45 with COVID-19, enrolled during active disease. The sample was peripheral blood. The CDR3 nucleotides read TGTGCCAGCAGCGCGGGCACAGGGGGCGCGGGTCAGCCCCAGCATTTT. Its protein product is CASSAGTGGAGQPQHF.